What follows are 31 T cell receptor beta chains derived from one specimen sequenced in a study of blood T cell repertoires in COVID-19. Some clones are missing from TCRdb's copy, which holds only in-frame ones; the method was immunoSEQ multiplex PCR. Altogether 180,000 or so clones are present, roughly 76% being singletons, with the ten largest covering roughly 8.6%. The specimen sequenced was peripheral blood. The receptors originated from a woman between 50 and 59 years old with active or convalescent COVID-19.

This chain connects TRBV2 to TRBJ1-2; tentative D call: TRBD1 (5 bases). Looked up from germline, CDR1 is SNHLY and CDR2 is FYNNEI. Trimming removed 0 bases from V and 8 bases from J, with 10 bases in between. The CDR3 is made up of 13 amino acids. The CDR3 is CASSEARQGGYTF. CDR3 coding DNA: TGTGCCAGCAGTGAAGCGCGGCAGGGCGGCTACACCTTC. Using reference TRBV2 and TRBJ1-2 for the parts outside the CDR3, the full variable domain is EPEVTQTPSHQVTQMGQEVILRCVPISNHLYFYWYRQILGQKVEFLVSFYNNEISEKSEIFDDQFSVERPDGSNFTLKIRSTKLEDSAMYFCASSEARQGGYTFGSGTRLTVV.

The V and J genes are TRBV23-1 and TRBJ2-7; tentative D call: TRBD1 (5 bases). TRBV23-1 is placed among ORFs of uncertain function. There are 14 residues in the CDR3. V lost 0 bases and J 5 bases, leaving 11 bases between the germline ends. Here the CDR3 reads CASSQSRQCNEQYF. CDR3 sequence (DNA): TGCGCCAGCAGTCAATCGAGACAGTGTAACGAGCAGTACTTC.

This sequence joins TRBV29-1 and TRBJ1-1; no clear D gene. The V end lost 6 bases, the J end lost 1 base, and 15 bases lay between the germline ends. Germline V CDR1 and CDR2: SQVTM, ANQGSEA. The CDR3 has 14 residues. The CDR3 sequence: CSVTTLTGNTEAFF. The CDR3 nucleotides read TGCAGCGTGACTACCCTAACGGGGAACACTGAAGCTTTCTTT.

This clone was recorded only once. The chain couples TRBV12-5 to TRBJ2-7; 8 bases line up with TRBD1. Germline assignment: CDR1 LGHNT and CDR2 FRNRAP. V was clipped by 0 bases and J by 1 base; unmatched bases: 5. The CDR3 covers 16 residues. The CDR3 loop is CASGLVLGQDSYEQYF. CDR3 nucleotide sequence: TGTGCTAGTGGTTTGGTACTGGGACAGGATTCCTACGAGCAGTACTTC.

This clone showed up just once. The chain carries TRBV27 and TRBJ2-2; possibly TRBD2 for D (6 bases). Germline loops: CDR1 MNHEY, CDR2 SMNVEV (reference sequence). This CDR3 contains 16 residues. Trimming pared 6 bases from V and 2 bases from J, leaving 16 bases between. CDR3 region: CASRLGTSSNTGELFF. DNA for the CDR3: TGTGCCAGCAGGCTGGGAACTAGCAGTAACACCGGGGAGCTGTTTTTT.

This clone was found once. The chain carries TRBV18 and TRBJ2-7, with 7 bases fitting TRBD1. The CDR3 is 12 residues long. Germline CDR1 reads KGHSH; CDR2 reads LQKENI. The J segment lost 5 bases and the V segment lost 6 bases, leaving 4 bases of the junction unmatched. CDR3 nucleotide sequence: TGTGCCAGCTCGCTAACAGGGGACGAGCAGTACTTC. Amino acids: CASSLTGDEQYF.

The chain recombines TRBV28 with TRBJ2-1; D is perhaps TRBD2 (5 bases). Germline loops: CDR1 MDHEN, CDR2 SYDVKM. This CDR3 has 11 residues. V lost 7 bases and J lost 9, with 10 bases in between. CDR3 coding DNA: TGTGCCAGCACGTCGGGGTTTGAGCAGTTCTTC. Translating gives CASTSGFEQFF.

V gene TRBV5-4 combines with J gene TRBJ1-1; D not certain. CDR1 is SGHNT and CDR2 is YYREEE in the germline V gene (reference sequence). The germline V and J ends were trimmed by 4 bases and 1 base, with 8 bases remaining between them. The CDR3 is made up of 13 amino acids. The CDR3 DNA reads as TGTGCCAGCAGCACCCCAGGGAACACTGAAGCTTTCTTT. It specifies CASSTPGNTEAFF. The full variable domain, rest sourced from reference TRBV5-4 and TRBJ1-1, is ETGVTQSPTHLIKTRGQQVTLRCSSQSGHNTVSWYQQALGQGPQFIFQYYREEENGRGNFPPRFSGLQFPNYSSELNVNALELDDSALYLCASSTPGNTEAFFGQGTRLTVV.

The J gene is TRBJ2-1, the V gene TRBV27; weak D call: TRBD2 (5 bases). Trimming removed 3 bases from V and 7 bases from J, with 13 bases in between. This CDR3 has 14 residues. Germline V lookup: CDR1 MNHEY, CDR2 SMNVEV (reference sequence). The DNA for the CDR3 is TGTGCCAGCAGTTTTCTCGGACTTTCTAATGAGCAGTTCTTC. Its protein is CASSFLGLSNEQFF.

The V gene is TRBV6-5, the J gene TRBJ1-2; no firm D call. Germline V CDR1 and CDR2: MNHEY, SVGAGI. CDR3 length: 14 residues. The germline V and J ends were trimmed by 2 bases and 0 bases, with 7 bases remaining between them. Here the CDR3 DNA reads TGTGCCAGCAGTTACGGGAGTCCTAACTATGGCTACACCTTC. Translated, it gives CASSYGSPNYGYTF.

This clone is a singleton in its sample. CDR3 sequence (DNA): TGCAGTGTCGCACAGCTGAGAGCTTTCTTT. It is translated as CSVAQLRAFF. The gene calls are TRBV20-1 and TRBJ1-1; D unresolved. The V and J ends lost 7 bases and 10 bases respectively, with 13 bases between them. Germline CDR1 is DFQATT and CDR2 is SNEGSKA (reference sequence). The CDR3 consists of 10 residues.

This clone was counted a few times. J is TRBJ1-5 and V is TRBV10-1; tentatively, D is TRBD1 (6 bases). This CDR3 has 13 amino acids. CDR1 WNHNN and CDR2 SYGVQD come from the germline V gene (reference sequence). Trimming took off 7 bases at V and 5 bases at J, with 12 bases between the two ends. CDR3 DNA sequence: TGCGCCAGCATTCAATCAGGGGATCAGCCCCAGCATTTT. This encodes CASIQSGDQPQHF.

A single count supports this clone. This chain uses TRBV28 with TRBJ1-5; D gene uncertain. From germline, CDR1 is MDHEN and CDR2 SYDVKM. The CDR3 totals 13 residues. The V gene lost 8 bases and the J gene lost 2 bases, with 10 bases spanning the gap. CDR3 protein: CASRGAGNQPQHF. CDR3 sequence (DNA): TGTGCCAGCCGGGGTGCCGGCAATCAGCCCCAGCATTTT.

The chain couples TRBV29-1 to TRBJ2-1; 10 nucleotides match TRBD1. This CDR3 region has 15 residues. Per germline, CDR1 SQVTM and CDR2 ANQGSEA. Unmatched junction bases numbered 9, after V lost 6 bases and J lost 4 bases. The CDR3 reads CSVETGTGVYNEQFF. CDR3 bases: TGCAGCGTGGAAACCGGGACAGGGGTATACAATGAGCAGTTCTTC.

The chain employs TRBV11-2 and TRBJ1-1; perhaps TRBD1 as D (5 bases). Germline CDR1 is SGHAT and CDR2 is FQNNGV. The CDR3 spans 15 residues. Trimming shortened V by 5 bases and J by 5 bases, and 18 bases separated the two germline ends. The CDR3 DNA reads TGTGCCAGCAGCCCTCGGACACCACAGAGGACTGAAGCTTTCTTT. Its translation: CASSPRTPQRTEAFF.

CDR3: CASSQGQGMETQYF. For the CDR3, the DNA is TGCGCCAGCAGCCAAGGGCAGGGAATGGAGACCCAGTACTTC. The rearrangement links TRBV4-3 to TRBJ2-5, with D tentatively TRBD1 (5 bases). Germline values: CDR1 LGHNA, CDR2 YSLEER. Trimming cost V 1 base and J 5 bases, with 11 bases left between them. This CDR3 has 14 amino acids.

Only one count was recorded for this clone. The J gene is TRBJ2-7, the V gene TRBV7-9; perhaps TRBD1 as D (6 bases). Germline CDR1 and CDR2: SEHNR and FQNEAQ (reference sequence). V lost 3 bases and J 0 bases, leaving 12 bases between the germline ends. This CDR3 region has 15 residues. CDR3 protein: CASSLGPGHSYEQYF. CDR3 coding DNA: TGTGCCAGCAGCTTGGGTCCGGGACACTCCTACGAGCAGTACTTC.

The chain carries TRBV7-9 and TRBJ2-1, with 10 bases lining up with TRBD2. Trimming at V came to 5 bases and at J to 5 bases, leaving 6 bases not matched to a gene. The CDR3 runs to 15 residues. Germline lookup yields CDR1 SEHNR and CDR2 FQNEAQ (reference sequence). CDR3 protein: CASSPRTSGNNEQFF. The CDR3 bases are TGTGCCAGCAGCCCCCGGACTAGCGGAAACAATGAGCAGTTCTTC.

This rearrangement joins TRBV5-1 to TRBJ2-7; D is possibly TRBD2 (6 bases). This CDR3 has 15 amino acids. Trimming removed 5 bases from V and 3 bases from J, with 18 bases in between. Germline lookup yields CDR1 SGHRS and CDR2 YFSETQ. CDR3 nucleotides: TGCGCCAGCAGACTCCGGGACTCACCCGTCTACGAGCAGTACTTC. Translated: CASRLRDSPVYEQYF.

This chain links TRBV6-6 with TRBJ1-2; 7 bases are a match to TRBD1. Germline-derived CDR1 and CDR2 are MNHNY and SVGAGI (reference sequence). The CDR3 runs 17 residues. V lost 5 bases to trimming and J lost 2 bases; unmatched junction nucleotides: 14. This CDR3 reads CASSPSMQGQPNYGYTF. The CDR3 DNA follows: TGTGCCAGCAGTCCCAGCATGCAGGGACAGCCAAACTATGGCTACACCTTC.

This rearrangement joins TRBV30 to TRBJ2-1; 14 bases fit TRBD2. The CDR3 runs to 15 residues. Per the germline V gene, CDR1 is GTSNPN and CDR2 is SVGIG (reference sequence). Losses at the gene ends were 2 bases for V and 7 bases for J; bases not matched to a gene: 4. CDR3 loop: CAWSRGLAGGNEQFF. In nucleotides, the CDR3 is TGTGCCTGGAGTCGCGGACTAGCGGGGGGAAATGAGCAGTTCTTC. The full variable domain, its missing parts supplied by reference TRBV30 and TRBJ2-1, is SQTIHQWPATLVQPVGSPLSLECTVEGTSNPNLYWYRQAAGRGLQLLFYSVGIGQISSEVPQNLSASRPQDRQFILSSKKLLLSDSGFYLCAWSRGLAGGNEQFFGPGTRLTVL.

V gene TRBV29-1 combines with J gene TRBJ2-5; D remains unclear. V was trimmed by 3 bases and J by 2 bases, leaving 7 bases between them. This CDR3 has 12 residues. Germline V CDR1 and CDR2: SQVTM, ANQGSEA. The CDR3 sequence is CSVERSQETQYF. In DNA form, the CDR3 reads TGCAGCGTTGAGAGGTCTCAAGAGACCCAGTACTTC.

The rearrangement uses TRBV30 and TRBJ2-4; the D gene is possibly TRBD2 (5 bases). The V gene's germline CDR1 is GTSNPN and CDR2 SVGIG (reference sequence). Deletions cut 0 bases from V and 9 bases from J, with 9 bases between. The CDR3 sequence is 12 residues long. The chain's CDR3 is CAWSVSGGIQYF. The CDR3 region has the DNA TGTGCCTGGAGTGTAAGCGGAGGCATTCAGTACTTC.

CDR3 sequence reads: CASSYRDEKLFF. CDR3 bases: TGTGCCAGCAGTTACCGAGATGAAAAACTGTTTTTT. The genes are TRBV6-6 and TRBJ1-4; D is unclear. V lost 2 bases, J lost 6 bases, and 4 bases lay in between. Germline V gene lookup returns CDR1 MNHNY and CDR2 SVGAGI (reference sequence). This CDR3 comprises 12 residues.

The chain carries TRBV7-5 and TRBJ1-2. TRBV7-5 is a known pseudogene. This CDR3 is 11 amino acids long. The CDR3 DNA follows: TGTGCCAGAAGCTTAGAGCCTGGCTACACCTTC. Translated, it gives CARSLEPGYTF.

This clone was seen a few times. V gene TRBV30 combines with J gene TRBJ1-2, with TRBD1 matching over 11 bases. Germline loops: CDR1 GTSNPN, CDR2 SVGIG (reference sequence). This CDR3 is 12 amino acids long. J gave up 8 bases and V 3 bases, and 2 bases lay outside the gene matches. CDR3 sequence: CAWRDRGQGYTF. The CDR3 coding sequence is TGTGCCTGGAGGGACAGGGGGCAGGGCTACACCTTC.

This clone was seen a handful of times. This sequence joins TRBV7-8 and TRBJ1-1, with 8 bases matching TRBD1. The CDR3 loop spans 14 amino acids. The trim removed 2 bases at V and 4 bases at J, leaving 3 bases unmatched. CDR1 is SGHVS, CDR2 FQNEAQ, per germline. CDR3 sequence reads: CASSLRTGLTEAFF. The CDR3 nucleotides are TGTGCCAGCAGCTTAAGGACAGGGCTCACTGAAGCTTTCTTT.

A single count supports this clone. The chain employs TRBV5-6 and TRBJ2-7, with TRBD1 matching 9 bases. The CDR3 length is 14 residues. Germline V CDR1 and CDR2: SGHDT, YYEEEE. J gave up 6 bases and V 2 bases, and 6 bases lay outside the gene matches. This CDR3 reads CASSFLGQGSEQYF. For the CDR3, the DNA is TGTGCCAGCAGCTTTTTGGGACAGGGTAGCGAGCAGTACTTC.

The chain couples TRBV18 to TRBJ2-4; 12 nucleotides align to TRBD2. CDR1 and CDR2 (germline): KGHSH, LQKENI. Trimming took 2 bases from V and 7 from J; bases not matched to a gene: 15. The CDR3 loop spans 19 amino acids. Here the CDR3 reads CASSPSGLAGGPSGNIQYF. The CDR3 DNA is TGTGCCAGCTCACCATCAGGTCTAGCGGGAGGGCCCTCTGGGAACATTCAGTACTTC.

The V gene is TRBV28, the J gene TRBJ1-1; D possibly corresponds to TRBD1 (6 bases). The CDR3 covers 14 residues. Germline CDR1 reads MDHEN; CDR2 reads SYDVKM. V lost 5 bases to trimming and J lost 4 bases, with 14 bases between them. CDR3 sequence (DNA): TGTGCCAGCAGTCTACAGGGTAGTGGCACTGAAGCTTTCTTT. As protein: CASSLQGSGTEAFF.

The gene calls are TRBV7-2 and TRBJ2-7; TRBD2 agrees at 9 bases. CDR1 is SGHTA and CDR2 is FQGNSA in the germline V gene. The CDR3 extends over 15 amino acids. V lost 4 bases to trimming and J lost 0 bases; unmatched junction nucleotides: 4. In DNA form, the CDR3 reads TGTGCCAGCAGCTCAGGACTAGCGCGCTCCTACGAGCAGTACTTC. Amino acids: CASSSGLARSYEQYF.